Following are 27 T cell receptor beta chains from one sample sequenced in a study of T cell responses to AZD1222 COVID-19 vaccine. TCRdb keeps only in-frame clones here, not all; method: immunoSEQ multiplex PCR. The sample records roughly 99,000 clones, roughly 90% being singletons. The sample in question was peripheral blood, obtained on day 0 of AZD1222 vaccination. These receptors originate from an adult in good health.

The rearrangement links TRBV15 to TRBJ1-6, with unresolved D. V shed 0 bases and J shed 6 bases, with 9 bases lying between them. CDR3 length: 15 residues. Germline CDR1 and CDR2: LNHNV and YYDKDF (reference sequence). This CDR3 is CATSRDLPPNSPLHF. The CDR3 DNA sequence: TGTGCCACCAGCAGAGATCTTCCCCCTAATTCACCCCTCCACTTT.

In DNA form, the CDR3 reads TGTGCCAGCAGCCGAGTCAACACTGAAGCTTTCTTT. Residues: CASSRVNTEAFF. The rearrangement uses TRBV11-2 and TRBJ1-1; D not certain. V lost 5 bases and J lost 2, with 6 bases in between. CDR1 is SGHAT, CDR2 FQNNGV, per germline. The CDR3 contains 12 residues.

V and J are TRBV27 and TRBJ2-7, with TRBD1 matching over 8 bases. Trimming cost V 1 base and J 9 bases; bases outside gene matches: 8. The germline gives CDR1 MNHEY, CDR2 SMNVEV (reference sequence). CDR3 length: 14 residues. CDR3 in DNA: TGTGCCAGCAGTTTATGGACAGGGTACCCTCCGCAGTACTTC. Encoded protein: CASSLWTGYPPQYF.

This chain links TRBV7-3 with TRBJ2-1, with D tentatively TRBD2 (5 bases). CDR3 size: 16 residues. Germline CDR1 reads SGHTA; CDR2 reads FQGTGA. Between the trimmed V and J ends, which lost 5 bases and 1 base, there was a span of 15 bases. Written as DNA, the CDR3 is TGTGCCAGCAGCCCCGCGGGTGGCGCTTCCTACAATGAGCAGTTCTTC. This codes for CASSPAGGASYNEQFF.

The chain employs TRBV18 and TRBJ2-7; D is unclear. The CDR3 loop spans 14 amino acids. V was pared by 0 bases and J by 4 bases, with 10 bases between. CDR1 is KGHSH, CDR2 LQKENI, per germline. CDR3 in amino acids: CASSPPANKYEQYF. The CDR3 bases are TGTGCCAGCTCACCACCTGCAAATAAGTACGAGCAGTACTTC.

The V gene is TRBV21-1, the J gene TRBJ2-7; TRBD1 is taken as the D call from the table, unchecked against the DNA. TRBV21-1 is termed a pseudogene. This CDR3 is 14 amino acids long. For the CDR3, the DNA is TGTGCCCGAGCAACAGGGGCGCACCGCCACGAGCAGTACTTC. Encoded protein: CARATGAHRHEQYF.

The chain carries TRBV7-9 and TRBJ1-4; D unclear. Germline V gives CDR1 SEHNR, CDR2 FQNEAQ (reference sequence). The CDR3 covers 16 residues. V dropped 5 bases and J dropped 0 bases, with 13 bases sitting between them. The CDR3 sequence: CASSLTSRATNEKLFF. CDR3 DNA: TGTGCCAGCAGCCTTACGTCGCGGGCAACTAATGAAAAACTGTTTTTT.

The chain has TRBV12-3 or TRBV12-4 and TRBJ1-4; tentative D call: TRBD1 (6 bases). V was clipped by 5 bases and J by 11 bases, with 15 bases between them. This CDR3 has 13 residues. CDR3 DNA sequence: TGTGCCAGCAGTCTTAGGGGGGAGTGGAAACTGTTTTTT. Residues: CASSLRGEWKLFF.

The chain uses TRBV7-9 and TRBJ1-2, with D possibly TRBD1 on 6 matching bases. Germline CDR1 and CDR2: SEHNR and FQNEAQ (reference sequence). CDR3 length equals 14 residues. The V gene lost 6 bases and the J gene lost 8 bases, with 19 bases spanning the gap. This CDR3 reads CASRRNTGTWGYTF. CDR3 DNA sequence: TGTGCCAGCAGACGAAACACAGGGACCTGGGGCTACACCTTC.

This chain joins TRBV7-8 and TRBJ1-5, with D possibly TRBD1 on 5 matching bases. Trimming removed 5 bases from V and 5 bases from J, with 10 bases in between. Per germline, CDR1 SGHVS and CDR2 FQNEAQ. The CDR3 consists of 13 residues. CDR3 DNA: TGTGCCAGCAGCCTGGGGCTCGATCAGCCCCAGCATTTT. It codes for CASSLGLDQPQHF.

This clone was recorded only once. The gene calls are TRBV6-5 and TRBJ1-2; 11 nucleotides align to TRBD1. The CDR3 is 15 residues long. In germline, CDR1 is MNHEY, CDR2 SVGAGI. Trimming at V came to 4 bases and at J to 5 bases, leaving 6 bases not matched to a gene. Here the CDR3 reads CASSWPGQGVYGYTF. CDR3 sequence (DNA): TGTGCCAGCAGTTGGCCGGGACAGGGGGTTTATGGCTACACCTTC.

This clone came up a few times. The CDR3 region is CASSFGATEQFF. The CDR3 region has the DNA TGTGCCAGCAGCTTCGGGGCTACGGAGCAGTTCTTC. The rearrangement links TRBV7-2 to TRBJ2-1; tentatively, D is TRBD1 or TRBD2 (5 bases each). Per the germline V gene, CDR1 is SGHTA and CDR2 is FQGNSA. This CDR3 contains 12 residues. V lost 3 bases and J lost 10, with 10 bases in between.

V gene TRBV27 combines with J gene TRBJ2-7; no reliable D call. V dropped 3 bases and J dropped 7 bases, with 13 bases sitting between them. The CDR3 sequence is 13 residues long. Germline CDR1 reads MNHEY; CDR2 reads SMNVEV (reference sequence). The CDR3 loop reads CASSFTLLREQYF. CDR3 DNA sequence: TGTGCCAGCAGTTTTACTCTCTTGAGGGAGCAGTACTTC.

The V and J genes are TRBV5-1 and TRBJ2-2, with 8 bases matching TRBD2. Germline-derived CDR1 and CDR2 are SGHRS and YFSETQ. This CDR3 has 16 amino acids. V was pared by 5 bases and J by 4 bases, with 10 bases of the junction left unmatched. This CDR3 reads CASRKSGSEGTGELFF. As DNA, the CDR3 is TGCGCCAGCAGAAAAAGCGGGAGCGAGGGCACCGGGGAGCTGTTTTTT.

The chain joins TRBV7-2 to TRBJ2-7, with 11 positions matching TRBD2. With V trimmed by 4 bases and J by 3 bases, 5 bases remained unmatched. The CDR3 runs to 15 residues. Germline assignment: CDR1 SGHTA and CDR2 FQGNSA. In nucleotides, the CDR3 is TGTGCCAGCAGCTACAGACTAGCGGGGAGCTACGAGCAGTACTTC. This gives the protein CASSYRLAGSYEQYF.

V and J are TRBV11-2 and TRBJ2-7; 8 bases align to TRBD1. J was trimmed by 3 bases and V by 5 bases; bases with no gene match: 3. From germline, CDR1 is SGHAT and CDR2 FQNNGV. The CDR3 is made up of 13 amino acids. The CDR3 protein is CASSAGQGYEQYF. CDR3 bases: TGTGCCAGCAGCGCTGGACAGGGCTACGAGCAGTACTTC.

The V gene is TRBV5-1, the J gene TRBJ1-2, with D unresolved. The CDR3 extends over 13 amino acids. Germline V gene data show CDR1 as SGHRS and CDR2 as YFSETQ. Trimming stripped 4 bases from V and 11 bases from J, with 18 bases between. The CDR3 DNA reads as TGCGCCAGCAGCGCAGTCCCGACTGAGAGTTACACCTTC. Translation gives CASSAVPTESYTF.

The chain uses TRBV5-1 and TRBJ2-5; weak D call: TRBD1 (5 bases). The CDR3 length is 16 residues. Germline CDR1 is SGHRS and CDR2 is YFSETQ. The V gene lost 0 bases and the J gene lost 1 base, with 13 bases spanning the gap. The CDR3 here is CASSLAAGIFQETQYF. The CDR3 region has the DNA TGCGCCAGCAGCTTGGCGGCAGGGATTTTCCAAGAGACCCAGTACTTC.

CDR3 sequence: CASSLGRGLYGYTF. Here the CDR3 DNA reads TGTGCCAGCAGTTTGGGCCGGGGGCTTTATGGCTACACCTTC. The rearrangement joins TRBV28 to TRBJ1-2, with a tentative D call TRBD1 (6 bases). There are 14 residues in the CDR3. Trimming pared 3 bases from V and 5 bases from J, leaving 13 bases between. Germline assignment: CDR1 MDHEN and CDR2 SYDVKM.

V is TRBV7-6 and J is TRBJ2-1, with D possibly TRBD1 on 5 matching bases. The CDR3 covers 17 residues. CDR1 and CDR2 from the germline V gene are SGHVS and FNYEAQ. The ends were cut back, 5 bases at V and 1 base at J, with 18 bases in the middle. The DNA for the CDR3 is TGTGCCAGCAGCGATGGGCTCGGACACGCGTCCTACAATGAGCAGTTCTTC. Its translation: CASSDGLGHASYNEQFF.

This clone has just one count. The chain carries TRBV5-4 and TRBJ2-7; 9 positions agree with TRBD1. Germline-derived CDR1 and CDR2 are SGHNT and YYREEE (reference sequence). The ends lost 3 bases at V and 6 bases at J; junction bases unmatched: 7. The length of the CDR3 is 14 residues. The CDR3 reads CASSSPRTGAEQYF. The CDR3 nucleotides read TGTGCCAGCAGCTCTCCGAGGACAGGGGCCGAGCAGTACTTC.

The chain joins TRBV30 to TRBJ2-3; either TRBD1 or TRBD2 may fit D (7 bases each). V was clipped by 8 bases and J by 4 bases, with 22 bases between them. The V gene's germline CDR1 is GTSNPN and CDR2 SVGIG (reference sequence). The CDR3 extends over 15 amino acids. The CDR3: CAQTGAGALPDTQYF. The DNA for the CDR3 is TGTGCCCAAACAGGGGCGGGAGCCCTACCAGATACGCAGTATTTT.

The table lists this clone with a count of one. The chain combines TRBV9 with TRBJ1-4; tentatively, D is TRBD1 (5 bases). From germline, CDR1 is SGDLS and CDR2 YYNGEE. CDR3 length: 13 residues. Trimming removed 7 bases from V and 7 bases from J, with 14 bases in between. Written as DNA, the CDR3 is TGTGCCAGCGGGTTCGGGGCGGGTGAAAAACTGTTTTTT. This gives the protein CASGFGAGEKLFF.

This chain links TRBV6-5 with TRBJ2-7, with unresolved D. The CDR3 runs to 11 residues. V lost 4 bases to trimming and J lost 4 bases, with 5 bases between them. Germline CDR1 and CDR2: MNHEY and SVGAGI. The CDR3: CASSSRYEQYF. In DNA form, the CDR3 reads TGTGCCAGCAGTTCCCGGTACGAGCAGTACTTC.

The chain has TRBV18 and TRBJ2-1, with 9 bases aligning to TRBD2. Trimming removed 2 bases from V and 4 bases from J; junction bases left unmatched: 6. The CDR3 sequence is 16 residues long. The germline gives CDR1 KGHSH, CDR2 LQKENI. This chain's CDR3 is CASSPGVAGAYNEQFF. In DNA form, the CDR3 reads TGTGCCAGCTCACCAGGAGTAGCGGGAGCATACAATGAGCAGTTCTTC.

Points on this clone: Other DNA sequences in the sample encode the same CDR3. The chain is built from TRBV9 and TRBJ1-2; tentative D call: TRBD1 (5 bases). This CDR3 has 12 residues. V was cut by 0 bases and J by 7 bases, with 7 bases left in between. Germline V gene data show CDR1 as SGDLS and CDR2 as YYNGEE. Here the CDR3 reads CASSVVGGGYTF. The DNA of the CDR3 is TGTGCCAGCAGCGTAGTGGGGGGTGGCTACACCTTC. The whole variable domain, remainder taken from reference TRBV9 and TRBJ1-2, is DSGVTQTPKHLITATGQRVTLRCSPRSGDLSVYWYQQSLDQGLQFLIQYYNGEERAKGNILERFSAQQFPDLHSELNLSSLELGDSALYFCASSVVGGGYTFGSGTRLTVV.

This clone was detected once. Distinct nucleotide sequences in the sample also encode this CDR3. The chain has TRBV9 and TRBJ2-2; 10 positions match TRBD2. The J segment lost 2 bases and the V segment lost 3 bases, leaving 4 bases of the junction unmatched. Germline CDR1 reads SGDLS; CDR2 reads YYNGEE. The CDR3 totals 16 residues. The CDR3 DNA is TGTGCCAGCAGCGAACGGACTAGCGGTAACACCGGGGAGCTGTTTTTT. Its translation: CASSERTSGNTGELFF.